The sequence of this TCR beta chain was determined in a study of post-analysis software for immune sequencing data. Tagging with unique molecular identifiers was a feature of the TCR beta cDNA libraries. T cells numbering about 0.95 to 11 million gave rise to about 540,000 cDNA molecules. TCRdb reprocessed the PCR reads with MiXCR, giving one entry per CDR3 protein. Of roughly 650,000 distinct CDR3 sequences listed, approximately 59% are singletons. Study outcomes and limitations: Patients had higher frequencies than controls of five TRBV segments, including TRBV5-6, TRBV5-1 and TRBV20-1. Compared against controls, patients with multiple sclerosis displayed significantly lower normalized Chao1 diversity.

In germline, CDR1 is SQVTM, CDR2 ANQGSEA. Trimming cost V 6 bases and J 5 bases, with 16 bases left between them. The CDR3 is 14 residues long. Points on this clonotype: What it recognizes is unknown.

The specimen was blood. This rearrangement joins TRBV29-1 to TRBJ2-2; tentative D call: TRBD1 (5 bases). The receptor was derived from a girl aged 2-9 years with multiple sclerosis. The CDR3 is CSVAPQGMTGELFF. In DNA form, the CDR3 reads TGCAGCGTCGCTCCGCAGGGCATGACCGGGGAGCTGTTTTTT.